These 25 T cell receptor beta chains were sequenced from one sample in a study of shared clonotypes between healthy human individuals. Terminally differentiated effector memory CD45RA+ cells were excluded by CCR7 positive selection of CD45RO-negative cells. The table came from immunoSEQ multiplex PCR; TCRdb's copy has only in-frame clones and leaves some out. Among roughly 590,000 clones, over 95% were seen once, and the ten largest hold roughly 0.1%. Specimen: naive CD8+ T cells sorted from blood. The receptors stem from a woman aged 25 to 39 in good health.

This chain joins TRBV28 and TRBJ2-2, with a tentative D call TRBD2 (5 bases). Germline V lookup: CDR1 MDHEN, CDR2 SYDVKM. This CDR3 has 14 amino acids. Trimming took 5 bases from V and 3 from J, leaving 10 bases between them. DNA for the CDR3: TGTGCCAGCAGTGGGAGAATGGACACCGGGGAGCTGTTTTTT. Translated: CASSGRMDTGELFF.

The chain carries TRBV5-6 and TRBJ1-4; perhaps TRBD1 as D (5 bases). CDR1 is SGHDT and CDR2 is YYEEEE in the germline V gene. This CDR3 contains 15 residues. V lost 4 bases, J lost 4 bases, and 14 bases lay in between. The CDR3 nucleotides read TGTGCCAGCAGCACAACAGGTTCTCTTAATGAAAAACTGTTTTTT. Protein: CASSTTGSLNEKLFF.

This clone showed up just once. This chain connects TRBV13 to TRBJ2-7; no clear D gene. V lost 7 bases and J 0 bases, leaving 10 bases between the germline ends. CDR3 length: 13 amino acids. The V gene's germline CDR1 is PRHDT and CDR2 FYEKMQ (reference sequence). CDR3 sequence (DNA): TGTGCCAGCACCCTGGGAAGCTCCTACGAGCAGTACTTC. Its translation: CASTLGSSYEQYF.

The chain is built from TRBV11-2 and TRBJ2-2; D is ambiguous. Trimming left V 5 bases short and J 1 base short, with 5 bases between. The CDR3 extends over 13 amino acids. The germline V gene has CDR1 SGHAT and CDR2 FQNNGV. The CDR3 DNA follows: TGTGCCAGCAGCATCGTGAACACCGGGGAGCTGTTTTTT. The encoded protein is CASSIVNTGELFF.

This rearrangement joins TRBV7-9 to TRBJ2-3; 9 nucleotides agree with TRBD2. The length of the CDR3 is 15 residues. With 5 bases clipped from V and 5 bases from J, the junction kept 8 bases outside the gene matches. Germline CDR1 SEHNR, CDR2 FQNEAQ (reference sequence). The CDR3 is CASSPLAGSQDTQYF. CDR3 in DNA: TGTGCCAGCAGCCCGCTAGCGGGATCGCAAGATACGCAGTATTTT.

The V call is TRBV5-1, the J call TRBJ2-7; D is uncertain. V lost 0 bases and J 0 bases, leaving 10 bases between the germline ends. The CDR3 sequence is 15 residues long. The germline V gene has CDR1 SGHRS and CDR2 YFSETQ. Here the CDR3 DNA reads TGCGCCAGCAGCTTGGTTCACAGCAACTCCTACGAGCAGTACTTC. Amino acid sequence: CASSLVHSNSYEQYF.

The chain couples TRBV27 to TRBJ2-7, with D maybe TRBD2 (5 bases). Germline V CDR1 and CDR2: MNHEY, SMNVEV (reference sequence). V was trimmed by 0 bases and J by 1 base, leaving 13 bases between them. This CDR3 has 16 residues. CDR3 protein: CASSLSPGSASYEQYF. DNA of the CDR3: TGTGCCAGCAGTTTATCCCCGGGATCGGCTTCCTACGAGCAGTACTTC.

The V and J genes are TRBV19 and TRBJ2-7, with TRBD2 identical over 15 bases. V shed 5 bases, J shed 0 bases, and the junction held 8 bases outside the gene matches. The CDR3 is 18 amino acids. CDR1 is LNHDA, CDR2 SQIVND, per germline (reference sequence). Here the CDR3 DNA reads TGTGCCAGTAGTCCTCCCGGGACTAGCGGGAGGTCCTCCTACGAGCAGTACTTC. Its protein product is CASSPPGTSGRSSYEQYF.

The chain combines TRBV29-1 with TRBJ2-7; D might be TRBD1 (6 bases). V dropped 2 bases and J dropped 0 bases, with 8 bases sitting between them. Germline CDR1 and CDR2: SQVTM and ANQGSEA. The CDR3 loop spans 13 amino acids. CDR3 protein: CSVEKDSSYEQYF. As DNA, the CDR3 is TGCAGCGTTGAAAAGGACAGCTCCTACGAGCAGTACTTC.

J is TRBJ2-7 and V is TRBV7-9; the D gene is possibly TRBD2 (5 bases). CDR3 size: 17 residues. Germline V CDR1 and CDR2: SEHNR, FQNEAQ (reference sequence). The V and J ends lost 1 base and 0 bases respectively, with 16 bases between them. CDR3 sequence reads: CASSLGPSGTSSYEQYF. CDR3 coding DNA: TGTGCCAGCAGCTTAGGTCCGAGCGGTACCAGCTCCTACGAGCAGTACTTC.

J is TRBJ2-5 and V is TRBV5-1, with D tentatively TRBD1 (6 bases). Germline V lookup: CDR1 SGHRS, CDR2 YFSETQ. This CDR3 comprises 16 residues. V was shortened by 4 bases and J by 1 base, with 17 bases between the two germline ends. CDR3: CASSLYPRTVQETQYF. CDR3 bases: TGCGCCAGCAGCCTATACCCTAGGACAGTCCAAGAGACCCAGTACTTC.

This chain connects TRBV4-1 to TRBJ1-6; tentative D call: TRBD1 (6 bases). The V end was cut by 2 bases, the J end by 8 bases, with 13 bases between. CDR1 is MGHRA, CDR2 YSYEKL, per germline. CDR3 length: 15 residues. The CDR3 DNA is TGCGCCAGCAGCCAAAATCCTACAGGGTATTCACCCCTCCACTTT. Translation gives CASSQNPTGYSPLHF.

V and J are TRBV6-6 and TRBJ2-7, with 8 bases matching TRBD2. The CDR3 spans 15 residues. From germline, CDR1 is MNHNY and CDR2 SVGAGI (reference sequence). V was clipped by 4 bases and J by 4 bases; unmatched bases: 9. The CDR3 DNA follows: TGTGCCAGCAGTTTCTCCCGGACTAGCTCTTACGAGCAGTACTTC. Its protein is CASSFSRTSSYEQYF.

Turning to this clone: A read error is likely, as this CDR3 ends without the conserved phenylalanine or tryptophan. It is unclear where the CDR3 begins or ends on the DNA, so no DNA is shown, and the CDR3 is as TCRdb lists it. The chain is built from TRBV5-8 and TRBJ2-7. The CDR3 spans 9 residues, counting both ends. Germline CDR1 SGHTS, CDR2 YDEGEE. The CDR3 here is CASSSDPGT.

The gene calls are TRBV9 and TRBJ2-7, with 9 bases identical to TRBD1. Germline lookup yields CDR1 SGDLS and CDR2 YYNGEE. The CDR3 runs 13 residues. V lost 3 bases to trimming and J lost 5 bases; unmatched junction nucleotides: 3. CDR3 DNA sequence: TGTGCCAGCAGCGGGGGACAGGGCCACGAGCAGTACTTC. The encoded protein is CASSGGQGHEQYF.

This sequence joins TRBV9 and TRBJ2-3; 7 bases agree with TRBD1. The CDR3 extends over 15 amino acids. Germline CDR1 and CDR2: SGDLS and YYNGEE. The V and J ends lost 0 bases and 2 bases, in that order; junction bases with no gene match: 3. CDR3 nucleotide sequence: TGTGCCAGCAGCGTAGGGGGGACAGCCACAGATACGCAGTATTTT. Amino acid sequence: CASSVGGTATDTQYF.

DNA of the CDR3: TGTGCCAGCAGCGGAGAGAGTTCCAATCAGCCCCAGCATTTT. It codes for CASSGESSNQPQHF. The chain employs TRBV9 and TRBJ1-5; D not certain. CDR1 is SGDLS and CDR2 is YYNGEE in the germline V gene. V dropped 3 bases and J dropped 3 bases, with 10 bases sitting between them. This CDR3 is built from 14 residues.

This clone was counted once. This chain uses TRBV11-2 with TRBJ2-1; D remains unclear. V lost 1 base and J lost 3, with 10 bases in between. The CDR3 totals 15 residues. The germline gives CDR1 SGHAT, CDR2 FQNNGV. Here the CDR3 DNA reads TGTGCCAGCAGCTTAGTCGGGCCAGGCTACAATGAGCAGTTCTTC. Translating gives CASSLVGPGYNEQFF.

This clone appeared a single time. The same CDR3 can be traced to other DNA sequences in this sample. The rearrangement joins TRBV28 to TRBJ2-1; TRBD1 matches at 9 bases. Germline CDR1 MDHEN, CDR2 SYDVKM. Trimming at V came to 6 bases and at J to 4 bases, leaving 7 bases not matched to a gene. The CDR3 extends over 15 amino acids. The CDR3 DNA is TGTGCCAGCAGCCTGGGACAGGGAATTTACAATGAGCAGTTCTTC. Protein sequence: CASSLGQGIYNEQFF.

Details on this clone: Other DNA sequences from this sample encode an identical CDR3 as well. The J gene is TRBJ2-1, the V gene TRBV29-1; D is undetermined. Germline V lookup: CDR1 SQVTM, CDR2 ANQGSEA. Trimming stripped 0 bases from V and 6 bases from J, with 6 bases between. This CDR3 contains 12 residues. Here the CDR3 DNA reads TGCAGCGTTGAAGATTTGGGCAATGAGCAGTTCTTC. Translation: CSVEDLGNEQFF.

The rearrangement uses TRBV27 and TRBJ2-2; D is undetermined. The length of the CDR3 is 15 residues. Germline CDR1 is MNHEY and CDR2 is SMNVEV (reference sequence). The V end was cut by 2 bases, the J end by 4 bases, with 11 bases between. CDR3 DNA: TGTGCCAGCAGTTTAGGGTCTTTCGGCACCGGGGAGCTGTTTTTT. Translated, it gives CASSLGSFGTGELFF.

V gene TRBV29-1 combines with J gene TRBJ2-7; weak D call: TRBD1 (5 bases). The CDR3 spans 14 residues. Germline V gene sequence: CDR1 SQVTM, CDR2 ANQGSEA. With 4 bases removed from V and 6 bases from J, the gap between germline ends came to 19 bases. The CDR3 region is CSVVSVAGPPEQYF. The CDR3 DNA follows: TGCAGCGTTGTGAGCGTTGCAGGGCCGCCCGAGCAGTACTTC.

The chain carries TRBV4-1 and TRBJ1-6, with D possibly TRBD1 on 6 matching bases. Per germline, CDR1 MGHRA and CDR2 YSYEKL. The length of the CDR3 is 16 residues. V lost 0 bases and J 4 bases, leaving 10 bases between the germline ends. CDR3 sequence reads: CASSQEGGNYNSPLHF. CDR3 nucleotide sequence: TGCGCCAGCAGCCAAGAGGGGGGCAATTATAATTCACCCCTCCACTTT.

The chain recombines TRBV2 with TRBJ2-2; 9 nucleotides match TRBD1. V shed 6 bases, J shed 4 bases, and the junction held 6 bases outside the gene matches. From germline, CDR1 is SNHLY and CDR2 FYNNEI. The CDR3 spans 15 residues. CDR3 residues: CASRKGQGSTGELFF. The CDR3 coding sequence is TGTGCCAGCAGGAAGGGACAGGGTAGCACCGGGGAGCTGTTTTTT.

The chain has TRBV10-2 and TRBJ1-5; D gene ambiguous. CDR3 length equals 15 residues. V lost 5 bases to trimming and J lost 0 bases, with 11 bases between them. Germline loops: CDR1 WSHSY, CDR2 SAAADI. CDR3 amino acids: CASSMPANSNQPQHF. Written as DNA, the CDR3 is TGCGCCAGCAGTATGCCGGCCAATAGCAATCAGCCCCAGCATTTT.